These 8 T cell receptor beta chains were all obtained from the same sample, sequenced in a study of T cell responses to AZD1222 COVID-19 vaccine. TCRdb keeps only in-frame clones here, not all; method: immunoSEQ multiplex PCR. The sample yields about 220,000 clones, about 93% seen once. The sequencing here drew on peripheral blood, taken on day 0 of MenACWY control vaccination. The receptors were sampled from an adult in good health.

The chain recombines TRBV5-1 with TRBJ2-5; 9 nucleotides line up with TRBD1. Germline V gives CDR1 SGHRS, CDR2 YFSETQ. This CDR3 region has 14 residues. After removal of 4 bases from V and 2 bases from J, the junction contained 3 bases not matched to a gene. CDR3 residues: CASSIGQGQETQYF. The CDR3 DNA is TGCGCCAGCAGCATAGGACAGGGGCAAGAGACCCAGTACTTC.

This clone has only one observation. The V and J genes are TRBV5-4 and TRBJ1-1; D possibly corresponds to TRBD1 (6 bases). This CDR3 has 14 residues. Germline V gene lookup returns CDR1 SGHNT and CDR2 YYREEE (reference sequence). The V end lost 4 bases, the J end lost 7 bases, and 17 bases lay between the germline ends. CDR3 amino acids: CASSEGQVPGEAFF. The CDR3 region has the DNA TGTGCCAGCAGCGAGGGACAAGTTCCAGGTGAAGCTTTCTTT.

The J gene is TRBJ2-3, the V gene TRBV5-1; weak D call: TRBD1 (5 bases). V lost 0 bases, J lost 1 base, and 12 bases lay in between. CDR3 length: 16 amino acids. The V gene's germline CDR1 is SGHRS and CDR2 YFSETQ. CDR3 amino acids: CASSLGSQGGTDTQYF. The CDR3 region has the DNA TGCGCCAGCAGCTTGGGATCGCAGGGCGGCACAGATACGCAGTATTTT. The variable domain in full, completed from reference TRBV5-1 and TRBJ2-3, reads KAGVTQTPRYLIKTRGQQVTLSCSPISGHRSVSWYQQTPGQGLQFLFEYFSETQRNKGNFPGRFSGRQFSNSRSEMNVSTLELGDSALYLCASSLGSQGGTDTQYFGPGTRLTVL.

This clone has only one observation. This chain links TRBV5-4 with TRBJ2-2; TRBD2 is a possible D gene (6 bases). The CDR3 covers 15 residues. Trimming left V 0 bases short and J 4 bases short, with 10 bases between. In germline, CDR1 is SGHNT, CDR2 YYREEE (reference sequence). CDR3 in DNA: TGTGCCAGCAGCTTGGGGGCGGGGATCACCGGGGAGCTGTTTTTT. This encodes CASSLGAGITGELFF.

The chain couples TRBV12-3 or TRBV12-4 to TRBJ1-2, with TRBD1 as a possible D gene (5 bases). Deletions cut 6 bases from V and 4 bases from J, with 12 bases between. The CDR3 runs to 13 residues. The CDR3 protein is CASRGPLAYGYTF. CDR3 coding DNA: TGTGCCAGCAGGGGACCTTTAGCCTATGGCTACACCTTC.

For this clone: This specimen includes other DNA sequences encoding the same CDR3. This chain uses TRBV19 with TRBJ2-6; D gene ambiguous. Trimming removed 6 bases from V and 0 bases from J, with 3 bases in between. Germline CDR1 is LNHDA and CDR2 is SQIVND (reference sequence). CDR3 length: 13 amino acids. For the CDR3, the DNA is TGTGCCAGTAGCTACTCTGGGGCCAACGTCCTGACTTTC. Its translation: CASSYSGANVLTF.

In regard to this clone: The junction shows a germline mismatch at one end, possibly a read error. This chain joins TRBV20-1 and TRBJ1-2; D unclear. CDR3 length equals 10 residues. Germline-derived CDR1 and CDR2 are DFQATT and SNEGSKA (reference sequence). The CDR3 DNA is TGCAGTGCTACTAACTATGGCTGCACCTTC. Its protein product is CSATNYGCTF.

The CDR3 DNA follows: TGTGCCTGGACTGAGACAGGGCTTAACTATGGCTACACCTTC. Protein sequence: CAWTETGLNYGYTF. The chain couples TRBV30 to TRBJ1-2; 7 positions match TRBD1. Trimming took 4 bases from V and 1 from J; bases not matched to a gene: 6. The CDR3 loop spans 14 amino acids. Germline V lookup: CDR1 GTSNPN, CDR2 SVGIG (reference sequence).